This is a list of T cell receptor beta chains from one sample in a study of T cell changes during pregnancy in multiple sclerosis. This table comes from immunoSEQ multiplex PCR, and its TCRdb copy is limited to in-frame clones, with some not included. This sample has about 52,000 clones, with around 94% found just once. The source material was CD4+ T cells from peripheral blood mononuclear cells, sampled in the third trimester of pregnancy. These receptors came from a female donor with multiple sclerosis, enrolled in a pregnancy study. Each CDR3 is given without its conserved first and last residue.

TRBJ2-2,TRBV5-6,ASSRWGSNGELF
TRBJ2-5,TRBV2,ASSSRLAEKETQY
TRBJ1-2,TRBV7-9,ASSIRDRARGYT
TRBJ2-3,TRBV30,AWSAGRGLTDTQY
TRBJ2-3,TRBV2,ASSLGGVPDTQY
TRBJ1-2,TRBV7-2,ASSIRGGDRGTGYT
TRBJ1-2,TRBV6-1,ASSETSPGYGYT
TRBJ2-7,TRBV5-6,ASSLVRGGYEQY
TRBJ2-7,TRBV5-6,ASKGDYEQY
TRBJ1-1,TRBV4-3,ASSQRGDRHNTEAF
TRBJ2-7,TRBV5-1,ASTPRGGIAYEQY
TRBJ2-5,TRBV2,ASSLGLAGGQETQY
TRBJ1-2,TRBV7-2,ASSPQNRADYGYT
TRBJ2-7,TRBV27,ASSFLGGPSYEQY
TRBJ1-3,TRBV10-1,ANPASWDRGTGNTIY
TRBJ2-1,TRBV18,ASSPPRQGAVNEQF
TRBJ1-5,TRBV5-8,ASSFYRDRGGNQPQH
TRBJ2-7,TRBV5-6,ASSSGGDRSSYEQY
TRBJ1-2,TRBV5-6,ASSRSGYGYT
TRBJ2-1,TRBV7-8,ASSLAVLPGLRSNEQF
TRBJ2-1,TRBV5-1,ASSQEGSGYNEQF
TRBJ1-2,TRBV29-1,SGGQNYGYT
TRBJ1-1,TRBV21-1,ASSILRMNTEAF
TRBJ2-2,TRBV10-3,AIKRGTNTGELF
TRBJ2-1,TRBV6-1,ASSGRSGYSYNEQF
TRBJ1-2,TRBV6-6,ASSPPGNSEGYT
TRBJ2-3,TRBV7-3,ASSLLPTTDTQY
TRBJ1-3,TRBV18,ASSRQGAGGNTIY
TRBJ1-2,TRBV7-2,ASSLDRVREGGYT
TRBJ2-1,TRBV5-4,ASSLLRGGGDEQF
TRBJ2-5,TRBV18,ASSRAGEETQY
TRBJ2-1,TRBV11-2,ASSLGSLGRSGEQF
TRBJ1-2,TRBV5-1,ASSLQGSDYGYT
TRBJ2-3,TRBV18,ASSPGTQHTDTQY
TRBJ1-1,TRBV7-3,ASSLNQANTEAF
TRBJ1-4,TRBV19,ASSGPGGQEKLF
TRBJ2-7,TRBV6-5,ASSYAPRGNYEQY
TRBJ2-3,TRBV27,ASSLRGGEPWDTQY
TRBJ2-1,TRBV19,ASSIGISGGRGLLTNEQF